The sequence of this T cell receptor (beta chain) was determined in a study of beta chain features in type 1 diabetes. Regarding the study as a whole: Researchers cautioned that cDNA sequencing could over-represent cells with high TCR expression.

Expressed TCRB transcripts were sequenced because the entire RNA isolate underwent reverse transcription. This table comes from immunoSEQ multiplex PCR, and its TCRdb copy is limited to in-frame clones, with some not included. The data show about 450,000 clones, with more than 9.5% seen just once and approximately 0.05% held by the top ten. This clone turned up a few times. The antigen is undetermined. From germline, CDR1 is KGHSH and CDR2 LQKENI. This CDR3 comprises 17 residues. The J segment lost 1 base and the V segment lost 5 bases, leaving 9 bases of the junction unmatched. This rearrangement joins TRBV18 to TRBJ1-5; the match to TRBD1 covers 9 bases. What was sequenced was naive CD4+ T cells from blood. The receptor comes from a woman in her late teens or twenties in good health. CDR3 sequence reads: CASSSPGQGRSNQPQHF. The CDR3 DNA reads as TGTGCCAGCTCATCTCCGGGACAGGGCCGGAGCAATCAGCCCCAGCATTTT.